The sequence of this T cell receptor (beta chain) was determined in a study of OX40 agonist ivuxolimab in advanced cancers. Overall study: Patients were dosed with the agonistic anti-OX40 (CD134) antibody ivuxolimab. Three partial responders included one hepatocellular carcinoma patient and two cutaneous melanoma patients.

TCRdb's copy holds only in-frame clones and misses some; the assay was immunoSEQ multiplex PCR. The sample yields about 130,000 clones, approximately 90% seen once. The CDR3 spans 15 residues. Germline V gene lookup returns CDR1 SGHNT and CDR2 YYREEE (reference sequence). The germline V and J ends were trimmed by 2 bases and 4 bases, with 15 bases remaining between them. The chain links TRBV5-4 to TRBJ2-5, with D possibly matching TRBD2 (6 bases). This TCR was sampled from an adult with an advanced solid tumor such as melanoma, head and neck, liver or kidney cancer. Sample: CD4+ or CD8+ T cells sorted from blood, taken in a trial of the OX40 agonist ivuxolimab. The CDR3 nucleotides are TGTGCCAGCAGCTTCGGGGCGGGAATAGGAGAGACCCAGTACTTC. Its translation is CASSFGAGIGETQYF. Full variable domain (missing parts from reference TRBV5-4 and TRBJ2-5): ETGVTQSPTHLIKTRGQQVTLRCSSQSGHNTVSWYQQALGQGPQFIFQYYREEENGRGNFPPRFSGLQFPNYSSELNVNALELDDSALYLCASSFGAGIGETQYFGPGTRLLVL.